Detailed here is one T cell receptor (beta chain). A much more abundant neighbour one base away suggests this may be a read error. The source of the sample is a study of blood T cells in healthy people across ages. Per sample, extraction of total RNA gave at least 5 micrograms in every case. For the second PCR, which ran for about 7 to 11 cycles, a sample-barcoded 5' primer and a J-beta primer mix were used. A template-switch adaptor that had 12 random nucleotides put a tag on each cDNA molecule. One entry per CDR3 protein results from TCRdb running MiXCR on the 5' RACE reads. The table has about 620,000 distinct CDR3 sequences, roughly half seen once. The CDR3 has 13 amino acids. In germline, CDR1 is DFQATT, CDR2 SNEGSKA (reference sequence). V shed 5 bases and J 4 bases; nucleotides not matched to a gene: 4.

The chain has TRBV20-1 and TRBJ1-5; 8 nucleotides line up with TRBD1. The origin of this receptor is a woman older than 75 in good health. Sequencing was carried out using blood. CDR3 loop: CSAWDRWNQPQHF. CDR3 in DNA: TGCAGTGCTTGGGACAGGTGGAATCAGCCCCAGCATTTT.